Following are 19 T cell receptor beta chains from one sample sequenced in a study of blood T cell repertoires in COVID-19. Profiling relied on immunoSEQ multiplex PCR, and the TCRdb table lists in-frame clones only, not all of them. This table has roughly 27,000 clones, 85% to 90% appearing once. The sample was peripheral blood. The receptors stem from a man aged 55-75 years with acute or convalescent COVID-19.

The chain links TRBV19 to TRBJ1-1; TRBD1 agrees at 9 bases. V was pared by 7 bases and J by 1 base, with 10 bases of the junction left unmatched. The CDR3 is made up of 16 amino acids. Germline loops: CDR1 LNHDA, CDR2 SQIVND (reference sequence). The CDR3 spells CASTFQGQGANTEAFF. The CDR3 region has the DNA TGTGCCAGTACCTTCCAGGGACAGGGAGCGAACACTGAAGCTTTCTTT.

The chain is built from TRBV5-1 and TRBJ1-2; TRBD1 aligns across 7 bases. V trimming: 7 bases; J trimming: 4 bases; junction bases outside the gene matches: 13. The CDR3 totals 15 residues. CDR1 and CDR2 from the germline V gene are SGHRS and YFSETQ. In nucleotides, the CDR3 is TGCGCCAGCCGGACAGGTCCTCAGGGCGTCTATGGCTACACCTTC. This sequence encodes CASRTGPQGVYGYTF.

This clone has more than one count but fewer than ten. The genes are TRBV7-9 and TRBJ2-7; 9 positions match TRBD2. Germline values: CDR1 SEHNR, CDR2 FQNEAQ (reference sequence). The CDR3 has 14 residues. Germline trimming cut 5 bases from V and 7 bases from J; bases unmatched to any gene: 9. CDR3 sequence: CASSPRLAVGEQYF. CDR3 nucleotides: TGTGCCAGCAGCCCCCGACTAGCGGTAGGGGAGCAGTACTTC.

The DNA for the CDR3 is TGTGCCAGCAGTCGGACTAGTTTGACAGATACGCAGTATTTT. Translated: CASSRTSLTDTQYF. V gene TRBV27 combines with J gene TRBJ2-3, with 7 bases lining up with TRBD2. The length of the CDR3 is 14 residues. Germline-derived CDR1 and CDR2 are MNHEY and SMNVEV (reference sequence). V shed 5 bases and J 3 bases; nucleotides not matched to a gene: 5.

This rearrangement joins TRBV2 to TRBJ2-7, with D possibly being TRBD1 (6 bases). The V end was cut by 7 bases, the J end by 4 bases, with 17 bases between. Germline V CDR1 and CDR2: SNHLY, FYNNEI. The length of the CDR3 is 14 residues. The CDR3 nucleotides read TGTGCCAGCACTCTGGGACAACTGGCGTACGAGCAGTACTTC. Its translation: CASTLGQLAYEQYF.

V usage is TRBV29-1 and J usage is TRBJ1-1, with D possibly TRBD1 on 6 matching bases. Germline V gene lookup returns CDR1 SQVTM and CDR2 ANQGSEA. With 3 bases removed from V and 1 base from J, the gap between germline ends came to 9 bases. The CDR3 is 13 residues long. CDR3 residues: CSVEGASNTEAFF. CDR3 DNA: TGCAGCGTTGAGGGGGCCTCGAACACTGAAGCTTTCTTT.

The chain has TRBV11-1 and TRBJ2-2; D is perhaps TRBD1 (7 bases). CDR1 SGHAT and CDR2 FQDESV come from the germline V gene (reference sequence). V lost 5 bases and J 0 bases, leaving 13 bases between the germline ends. The CDR3 totals 16 residues. CDR3 sequence reads: CASSQGGWANTGELFF. The CDR3 nucleotides are TGTGCCAGCAGCCAGGGGGGCTGGGCGAACACCGGGGAGCTGTTTTTT. Based on the CDR3 plus reference TRBV11-1 and TRBJ2-2, the full variable domain is EAEVAQSPRYKITEKSQAVAFWCDPISGHATLYWYRQILGQGPELLVQFQDESVVDDSQLPKDRFSAERLKGVDSTLKIQPAELGDSAMYLCASSQGGWANTGELFFGEGSRLTVL.

This rearrangement joins TRBV18 to TRBJ2-5; 7 bases line up with TRBD1. V lost 5 bases to trimming and J lost 6 bases; unmatched junction nucleotides: 9. The CDR3 is 14 amino acids. The germline V gene has CDR1 KGHSH and CDR2 LQKENI. This CDR3 reads CASSAPDREKTQYF. CDR3 DNA: TGTGCCAGCTCAGCTCCTGACAGGGAGAAGACCCAGTACTTC.

The rearrangement links TRBV9 to TRBJ1-1; 7 bases are a match to TRBD1. The CDR3 length is 15 residues. In germline, CDR1 is SGDLS, CDR2 YYNGEE. The V and J ends lost 0 bases and 0 bases, in that order; junction bases with no gene match: 2. Here the CDR3 reads CASSVDRGLNTEAFF. The DNA of the CDR3 is TGTGCCAGCAGCGTAGACAGGGGATTGAACACTGAAGCTTTCTTT.

The chain combines TRBV27 with TRBJ2-4; 11 nucleotides line up with TRBD1. The CDR3 covers 14 residues. V shed 10 bases and J 6 bases; nucleotides not matched to a gene: 8. The germline gives CDR1 MNHEY, CDR2 SMNVEV (reference sequence). The CDR3 DNA sequence: TGTGCCACTCGGACAGGGGGCGGGGGAAACATTCAGTACTTC. It yields the protein CATRTGGGGNIQYF.

The chain joins TRBV21-1 to TRBJ1-2; the tabulated D call, TRBD1, remains unverified against the DNA. TRBV21-1 has pseudogene status. CDR3 length equals 14 residues. The CDR3 DNA follows: TGTGCCACCTCACCAACCACAGGGAACTATGGCTACACCTTC. This translates into CATSPTTGNYGYTF.

V and J are TRBV3-1 (or the pseudogene TRBV3-2) and TRBJ2-2, with D perhaps TRBD1 (6 bases). The CDR3 length is 15 residues. Trimming stripped 1 base from V and 4 bases from J, with 10 bases between. Germline V gives CDR1 LGHDT, CDR2 YNNKEL (reference sequence). The CDR3 nucleotides are TGTGCCAGCAGCCAAGTTAGGGGGAGCACCGGGGAGCTGTTTTTT. This sequence encodes CASSQVRGSTGELFF.

The chain carries TRBV6-5 and TRBJ1-1; no firm D call. Germline V lookup: CDR1 MNHEY, CDR2 SVGAGI. CDR3 length: 13 amino acids. Trimming stripped 1 base from V and 3 bases from J, with 6 bases between. In DNA form, the CDR3 reads TGTGCCAGCAGTTACTGGCGGTACACTGAAGCTTTCTTT. It yields the protein CASSYWRYTEAFF.

The chain carries TRBV29-1 and TRBJ2-7, with 9 bases that match TRBD1. Germline lookup yields CDR1 SQVTM and CDR2 ANQGSEA. The junction had 6 bases not matched to a gene; V was cut back by 4 bases and J by 5 bases. CDR3 length: 13 amino acids. The CDR3 here is CSVGGQGPHEQYF. In DNA, the CDR3 is TGCAGCGTTGGGGGACAGGGCCCCCACGAGCAGTACTTC.

The rearrangement links TRBV10-1 to TRBJ2-1, with 8 bases that match TRBD1. Losses at the gene ends were 4 bases for V and 2 bases for J; bases not matched to a gene: 10. The germline gives CDR1 WNHNN, CDR2 SYGVQD (reference sequence). This CDR3 is 17 amino acids long. CDR3 sequence: CASSVKPGTGAYNEQFF. The CDR3 DNA reads as TGCGCCAGCAGTGTGAAACCCGGGACAGGAGCCTACAATGAGCAGTTCTTC.

The V call is TRBV29-1, the J call TRBJ1-1; D is undetermined. Germline lookup yields CDR1 SQVTM and CDR2 ANQGSEA. Trimming pared 0 bases from V and 11 bases from J, leaving 10 bases between. This CDR3 spans 11 amino acids. CDR3 nucleotide sequence: TGCAGCGTTGAAGAGGCCCTCTTTGCTTTCTTT. Protein product: CSVEEALFAFF.

V usage is TRBV5-1 and J usage is TRBJ1-1, with 7 bases matching TRBD1. This CDR3 region has 17 residues. The J segment lost 1 base and the V segment lost 2 bases, leaving 11 bases of the junction unmatched. In germline, CDR1 is SGHRS, CDR2 YFSETQ. This CDR3 is CASSLIFRGTPNTEAFF. DNA of the CDR3: TGCGCCAGCAGCTTAATTTTCAGGGGGACCCCGAACACTGAAGCTTTCTTT.

The chain is built from TRBV11-3 and TRBJ2-7; a weak D match, TRBD2 (6 bases). With 1 base removed from V and 2 bases from J, the gap between germline ends came to 18 bases. The germline V gene encodes CDR1 SGHNT and CDR2 YENEEA. The CDR3 runs to 17 residues. The CDR3 DNA follows: TGTGCCAGCAGCTTAGGGGGCGGGACGGATCTTCCCTACGAGCAGTACTTC. It translates to CASSLGGGTDLPYEQYF.

The chain joins TRBV5-4 to TRBJ1-1, with TRBD1 as a possible D gene (5 bases). CDR3 length: 14 residues. V lost 2 bases, J lost 2 bases, and 10 bases lay in between. Germline CDR1 and CDR2: SGHNT and YYREEE (reference sequence). CDR3: CASSFGGLNTEAFF. In DNA form, the CDR3 reads TGTGCCAGCAGCTTTGGGGGGTTAAACACTGAAGCTTTCTTT.